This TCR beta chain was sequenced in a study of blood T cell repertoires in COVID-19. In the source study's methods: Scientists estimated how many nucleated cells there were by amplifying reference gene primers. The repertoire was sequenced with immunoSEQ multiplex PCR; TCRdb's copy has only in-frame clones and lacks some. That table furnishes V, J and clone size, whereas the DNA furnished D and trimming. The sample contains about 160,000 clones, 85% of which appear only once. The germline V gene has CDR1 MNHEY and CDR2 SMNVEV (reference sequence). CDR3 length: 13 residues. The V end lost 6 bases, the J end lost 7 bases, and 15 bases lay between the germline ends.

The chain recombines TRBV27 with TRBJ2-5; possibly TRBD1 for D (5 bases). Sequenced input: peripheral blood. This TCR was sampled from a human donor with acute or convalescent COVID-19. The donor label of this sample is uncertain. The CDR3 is CASRKTVLGTQYF. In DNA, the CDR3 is TGTGCCAGCAGGAAGACAGTTTTAGGGACCCAGTACTTC.